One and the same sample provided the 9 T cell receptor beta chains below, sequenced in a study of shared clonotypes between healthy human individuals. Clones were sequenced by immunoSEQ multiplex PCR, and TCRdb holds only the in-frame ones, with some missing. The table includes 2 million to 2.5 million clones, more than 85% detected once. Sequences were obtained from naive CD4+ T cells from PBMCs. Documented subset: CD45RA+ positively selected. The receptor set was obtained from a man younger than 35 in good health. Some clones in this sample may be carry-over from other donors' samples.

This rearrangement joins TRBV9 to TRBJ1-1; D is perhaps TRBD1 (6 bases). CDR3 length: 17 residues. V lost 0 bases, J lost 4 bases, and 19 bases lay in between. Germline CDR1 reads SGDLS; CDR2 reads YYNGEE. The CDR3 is CASSVGGAVLGGTEAFF. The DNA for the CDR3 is TGTGCCAGCAGCGTAGGCGGGGCCGTGTTAGGGGGCACTGAAGCTTTCTTT.

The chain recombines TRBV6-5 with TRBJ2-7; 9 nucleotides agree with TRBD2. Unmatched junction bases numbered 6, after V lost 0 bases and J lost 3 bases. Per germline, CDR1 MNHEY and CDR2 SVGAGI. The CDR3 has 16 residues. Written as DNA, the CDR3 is TGTGCCAGCAGTTACTCGAGTAGCGGGAGTCTCTACGAGCAGTACTTC. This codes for CASSYSSSGSLYEQYF.

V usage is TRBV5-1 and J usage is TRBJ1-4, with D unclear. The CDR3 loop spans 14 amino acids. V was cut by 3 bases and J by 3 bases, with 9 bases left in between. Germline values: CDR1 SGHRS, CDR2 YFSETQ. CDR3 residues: CASSYLGANEKLFF. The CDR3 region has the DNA TGCGCCAGCAGCTACCTCGGGGCTAATGAAAAACTGTTTTTT.

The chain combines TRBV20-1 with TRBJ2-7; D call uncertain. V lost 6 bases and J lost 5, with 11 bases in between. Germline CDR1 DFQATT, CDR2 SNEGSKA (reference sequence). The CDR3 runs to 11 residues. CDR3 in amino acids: CSANPRDEQYF. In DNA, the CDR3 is TGCAGTGCGAATCCACGGGACGAGCAGTACTTC.

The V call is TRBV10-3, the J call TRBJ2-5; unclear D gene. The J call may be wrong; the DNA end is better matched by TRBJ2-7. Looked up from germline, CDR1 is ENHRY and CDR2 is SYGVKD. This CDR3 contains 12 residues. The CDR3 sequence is CAISGAPYEQYF. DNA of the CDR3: TGTGCCATCAGTGGGGCCCCCTACGAGCAGTACTTC.

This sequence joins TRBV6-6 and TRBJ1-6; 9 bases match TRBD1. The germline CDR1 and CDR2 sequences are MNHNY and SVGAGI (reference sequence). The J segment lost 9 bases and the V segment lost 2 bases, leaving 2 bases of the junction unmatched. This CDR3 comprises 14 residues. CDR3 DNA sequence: TGTGCCAGCAGTTACCCGGGACAGGGTTCACCCCTCCACTTT. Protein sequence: CASSYPGQGSPLHF.

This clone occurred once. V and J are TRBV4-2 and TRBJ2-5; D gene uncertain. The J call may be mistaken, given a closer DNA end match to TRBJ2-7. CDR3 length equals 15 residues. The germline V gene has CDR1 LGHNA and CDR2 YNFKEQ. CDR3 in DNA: TGTGCCAGCAGCCAAGACCCAGGTTTTTCCTACGAGCAGTACTTC. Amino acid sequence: CASSQDPGFSYEQYF.

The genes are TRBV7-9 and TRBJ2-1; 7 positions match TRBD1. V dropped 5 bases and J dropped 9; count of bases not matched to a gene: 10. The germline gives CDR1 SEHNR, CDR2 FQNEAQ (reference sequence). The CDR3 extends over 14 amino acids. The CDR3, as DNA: TGTGCCAGCAGCGCCCCGGACAGGCGAAGTGAGCAGTTCTTC. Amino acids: CASSAPDRRSEQFF.

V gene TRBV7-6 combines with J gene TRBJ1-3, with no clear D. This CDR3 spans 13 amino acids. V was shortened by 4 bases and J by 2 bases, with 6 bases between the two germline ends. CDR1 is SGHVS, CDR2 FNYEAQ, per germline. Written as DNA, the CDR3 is TGTGCCAGCAGCTCCGAGACTGGAAACACCATATATTTT. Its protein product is CASSSETGNTIYF.